This is a list of T cell receptor beta chains from one sample in a study of monozygotic twins with inflammatory bowel disease. TCRdb reprocessed the 5' RACE reads, keeping one entry per CDR3 protein, no DNA. This sample's clone table lists approximately 330,000 distinct CDR3 sequences. The material sequenced was blood. The origin of the receptors is a human donor with ulcerative colitis or Crohn's disease, or a healthy co-twin of an affected twin (not recorded which). Each CDR3 is given with its conserved first and last residue.

TRBV6-5	TRBJ2-1	CASSYSAGLYNEQFF
TRBV11-1	TRBJ2-3	CASSLEGLAGSPTDTQYF
TRBV4-1	TRBJ2-7	CASSREVGFYEQYF
TRBV19	TRBJ1-5	CASSLQGYHQPQHF
TRBV7-2	TRBJ2-2	CASSTAGTSTGELFF
TRBV19	TRBJ2-2	CASSMVPQAETPGELFF
TRBV7-9	TRBJ2-7	CASSLQVGYEQYF
TRBV4-3	TRBJ1-1	CASSTRGLNTEAFF
TRBV29-1	TRBJ2-7	CSVTGTLTYEQYF
TRBV4-1	TRBJ1-1	CASKARAGNTEAFF
TRBV7-2	TRBJ1-2	CASSLAGYGYTF